Sequencing of this T cell receptor (beta chain) was carried out in a study of blood T cell repertoires in COVID-19. Whole-study context: Sample material is recorded as cDNA or gDNA derived from T cells, B-cell-depleted T cells, or PBMCs.

Germline V lookup: CDR1 ENHRY, CDR2 SYGVKD. This CDR3 is built from 15 residues. With 0 bases removed from V and 0 bases from J, the gap between germline ends came to 8 bases. Authors' analysis steps: Nucleated cell number was recorded as an estimate derived from reference gene primer amplification. Clones were sequenced by immunoSEQ multiplex PCR, and TCRdb holds only the in-frame ones, with some missing. For V, J and clone size, that table is used; D and trimming come from the DNA. Of 200,000 or so clones in the sample, around four fifths are singletons; the top ten hold around 5.5%. Sequencing used peripheral blood. The receptor comes from a woman in her sixties who had recovered from COVID-19. The V call is TRBV10-3, the J call TRBJ1-2; D might be TRBD1 (6 bases). This CDR3 is CAISESSGANYGYTF. Here the CDR3 DNA reads TGTGCCATCAGTGAGTCGTCAGGGGCTAACTATGGCTACACCTTC.